This TCR beta chain was sequenced for a study of shared clonotypes between healthy human individuals. Study results and limitations: The generation probabilities recorded for non-shared clonotypes fell below those of clonotypes shared by all four donors.

V shed 3 bases, J shed 1 base, and the junction held 10 bases outside the gene matches. Germline CDR1 is ENHRY and CDR2 is SYGVKD. This CDR3 has 18 amino acids. Using immunoSEQ multiplex PCR, the repertoire was profiled, and TCRdb retains in-frame clones only, with some absent. The table has 2 million to 3 million clones, under 95% seen once. A note on this clone: Its target is unknown.

The chain joins TRBV10-3 to TRBJ2-1, with 9 bases lining up with TRBD1. Sequencing input: naive CD4+ T cells from PBMCs. Regarding subset: CD45RA+ positively selected. The TCR sequence derives from a man between 18 and 35 years old in good health. Some clones in this sample may be carry-over from other donors' samples. This CDR3 is CAISDGTGKRESYNEQFF. The CDR3 bases are TGTGCCATCAGTGACGGGACAGGGAAGAGGGAGTCCTACAATGAGCAGTTCTTC.